These 13 T cell receptor beta chains were all obtained from the same sample, sequenced in a study of cytomegalovirus exposure and HLA in healthy donors. Both 60 Vbeta primers and 13 Jbeta primers went into the PCR. Produced via immunoSEQ multiplex PCR; TCRdb's table is partial and in-frame only. The top ten hold roughly 1.8% of the sample, which has 130,000 or so clones, about 66% seen once. Sequenced material: PBMCs. These receptors were obtained from a male donor in good health and CMV-seronegative.

The chain couples TRBV2 to TRBJ2-3; D is unclear. V shed 0 bases and J shed 6 bases, with 19 bases lying between them. The CDR3 runs 17 residues. Looked up from germline, CDR1 is SNHLY and CDR2 is FYNNEI. The CDR3 nucleotides are TGTGCCAGCAGTGAAGCGCCGAGCATTTTCGAGTTGGATACGCAGTATTTT. Its translation: CASSEAPSIFELDTQYF.

The gene calls are TRBV19 and TRBJ2-2; D gene unclear. Per germline, CDR1 LNHDA and CDR2 SQIVND (reference sequence). V was cut by 1 base and J by 4 bases, with 4 bases left in between. The CDR3 is made up of 13 amino acids. For the CDR3, the DNA is TGTGCCAGTAGTATAGGTCGCACCGGGGAGCTGTTTTTT. Protein product: CASSIGRTGELFF.

V gene TRBV21-1 combines with J gene TRBJ2-3; the D call TRBD1 from the table was never checked on the DNA. TRBV21-1 counts as a pseudogene. This CDR3 is 16 amino acids long. Here the CDR3 DNA reads TGTGCCAGCAGCAAAGAGAGGGGGAATAGCACAGATACGCAGTATTTT. Its protein is CASSKERGNSTDTQYF.

This clone was found once. A read error may account for a junction end that differs from germline. This sequence joins TRBV6-1 and TRBJ2-3, with TRBD1 matching 7 bases. The CDR3 covers 14 residues. Germline V gives CDR1 MNHNS, CDR2 SASEGT. CDR3 amino acids: CAAGGMENTDTQCF. The CDR3 DNA reads as TGTGCCGCAGGGGGAATGGAGAACACAGATACGCAGTGTTTT.

This clone was counted a few times. The chain is built from TRBV6-5 and TRBJ2-7, with 7 bases identical to TRBD1. CDR3 size: 13 residues. J lost 6 bases, V lost 6 bases, and 8 bases had no gene match. CDR1 is MNHEY, CDR2 SVGAGI, per germline. The CDR3 reads CASRYPGQVEQYF. The CDR3 DNA reads TGTGCCAGCAGGTACCCCGGACAGGTCGAGCAGTACTTC.

The rearrangement links TRBV10-3 to TRBJ2-3; TRBD1 agrees at 7 bases. Germline assignment: CDR1 ENHRY and CDR2 SYGVKD. Trimming removed 6 bases from V and 1 base from J; junction bases left unmatched: 4. The CDR3 has 14 amino acids. CDR3 region: CAISVDRGTDTQYF. CDR3 DNA: TGTGCCATCAGCGTCGACAGGGGCACAGATACGCAGTATTTT.

The sample holds many counts of this clone. The V call is TRBV7-6, the J call TRBJ2-5; 9 bases are a match to TRBD2. The CDR3 is 15 residues long. V trimming: 5 bases; J trimming: 1 base; junction bases outside the gene matches: 5. The V gene's germline CDR1 is SGHVS and CDR2 FNYEAQ. Here the CDR3 reads CASSQKRGVQETQYF. DNA of the CDR3: TGTGCCAGCAGCCAGAAGCGGGGGGTCCAAGAGACCCAGTACTTC.

The chain employs TRBV30 and TRBJ1-2; a weak D match, TRBD1 (6 bases). Germline CDR1 GTSNPN, CDR2 SVGIG (reference sequence). With 0 bases removed from V and 0 bases from J, the gap between germline ends came to 20 bases. CDR3 length: 18 residues. CDR3 nucleotides: TGTGCCTGGAGTGTACCCGACAGGTTTGCCTATGCTAACTATGGCTACACCTTC. It is translated as CAWSVPDRFAYANYGYTF.

The chain couples TRBV5-1 to TRBJ2-1; 12 bases agree with TRBD2. V was clipped by 6 bases and J by 4 bases; unmatched bases: 2. CDR3 size: 14 residues. CDR1 and CDR2 (germline): SGHRS, YFSETQ. CDR3 protein: CASTSGGGYNEQFF. The CDR3 DNA reads as TGCGCCAGCACTAGCGGGGGGGGATACAATGAGCAGTTCTTC.

The chain recombines TRBV7-9 with TRBJ1-2, with TRBD1 matching over 7 bases. V lost 5 bases, J lost 3 bases, and 9 bases stayed unmatched. CDR1 is SEHNR and CDR2 is FQNEAQ in the germline V gene (reference sequence). There are 15 residues in the CDR3. The CDR3 reads CASSTPAGGDYGYTF. DNA of the CDR3: TGTGCCAGCAGCACCCCAGCAGGGGGTGACTATGGCTACACCTTC.

This chain uses TRBV28 with TRBJ2-5; 9 positions agree with TRBD2. V dropped 10 bases and J dropped 4; count of bases not matched to a gene: 7. The germline CDR1 and CDR2 sequences are MDHEN and SYDVKM. The CDR3 runs 13 residues. The CDR3 nucleotides read TGTGCCACCCGCGGGGGGGGCCGAGAGACCCAGTACTTC. Protein: CATRGGGRETQYF.

The chain couples TRBV7-9 to TRBJ2-7, with TRBD1 matching over 7 bases. This CDR3 has 15 amino acids. Germline assignment: CDR1 SEHNR and CDR2 FQNEAQ (reference sequence). With V trimmed by 1 base and J by 3 bases, 6 bases remained unmatched. In DNA, the CDR3 is TGTGCCAGCAGCTTAGGGCAGGGGGATTTCTACGAGCAGTACTTC. It codes for CASSLGQGDFYEQYF.

This rearrangement joins TRBV4-3 to TRBJ2-5, with 7 bases aligning to TRBD2. The V segment lost 4 bases and the J segment 5 bases; nucleotides outside the gene matches: 7. The CDR3 consists of 14 residues. Per the germline V gene, CDR1 is LGHNA and CDR2 is YSLEER. CDR3 protein: CASSRGGIGETQYF. CDR3 nucleotide sequence: TGCGCCAGCAGCCGGGGGGGGATCGGCGAGACCCAGTACTTC.